This T cell receptor (beta chain) was sequenced for a study of cytomegalovirus exposure and HLA in healthy donors. Broader study findings: By a later analysis, the bulk of CMV-associated TCR beta chains appeared HLA-restricted.

Both 60 Vbeta primers and 13 Jbeta primers went into the PCR. The assay was immunoSEQ multiplex PCR, and TCRdb's table has in-frame clones only and misses some. The sample has about 140,000 clones; over 60% are singletons. The CDR3 runs to 15 residues. Germline CDR1 SGHTA, CDR2 FQGNSA. V was clipped by 2 bases and J by 10 bases, with 18 bases between them. As regards this clone: Its antigen is unknown.

The V and J genes are TRBV7-2 and TRBJ2-1; TRBD2 is a possible D gene (5 bases). Material for sequencing was PBMCs. The source is a man aged 35 to 55 in good health and CMV-seronegative. The chain's CDR3 is CASSLPSSPRGEQFF. For the CDR3, the DNA is TGTGCCAGCAGCTTACCTTCTAGTCCTCGGGGAGAGCAGTTCTTC.